The 21 T cell receptor beta chains listed next were all sequenced from one sample in a study of cytomegalovirus exposure and HLA in healthy donors. The PCR was carried out with 60 Vbeta primers and 13 Jbeta primers. Sequencing used immunoSEQ multiplex PCR; TCRdb keeps in-frame clones, though not all of them. This sample's table reports about 200,000 clones. Sequencing was carried out using PBMCs. The receptors shown here come from a man aged 25-40 years in good health and CMV-seronegative.

This sequence joins TRBV28 and TRBJ2-7; D might be TRBD1 (5 bases). Between the trimmed V and J ends, which lost 6 bases and 0 bases, there was a span of 12 bases. The CDR3 spans 14 residues. The germline V gene has CDR1 MDHEN and CDR2 SYDVKM. In nucleotides, the CDR3 is TGTGCCAGCAGCCCCAGGGCGATCTCCTACGAGCAGTACTTC. Translating it yields CASSPRAISYEQYF.

The chain combines TRBV10-3 with TRBJ1-5, with TRBD1 as a possible D gene (5 bases). Germline CDR1 ENHRY, CDR2 SYGVKD. Trimming removed 2 bases at V and 3 bases at J, with 11 bases between. This CDR3 comprises 15 residues. The DNA of the CDR3 is TGTGCCATCAGTGAGCACCGGGACTCCAATCAGCCCCAGCATTTT. This gives the protein CAISEHRDSNQPQHF.

The CDR3 coding sequence is TGTGCCAGCGGACAGGGGATACCCTACGAGCAGTACTTC. Residues: CASGQGIPYEQYF. J is TRBJ2-7 and V is TRBV28; 9 bases agree with TRBD1. The germline V gene encodes CDR1 MDHEN and CDR2 SYDVKM. The CDR3 is 13 amino acids. Losses at the gene ends were 8 bases for V and 2 bases for J; bases not matched to a gene: 4.

A note on this clone: This sample also contains other DNA sequences that code for the same CDR3. The gene calls are TRBV6-5 and TRBJ2-3; maybe TRBD2 (5 bases). There are 16 residues in the CDR3. V was clipped by 0 bases and J by 3 bases, with 13 bases between them. In germline, CDR1 is MNHEY, CDR2 SVGAGI. CDR3 DNA sequence: TGTGCCAGCAGTTACTCGCGCGAGGGTACTACAGATACGCAGTATTTT. This codes for CASSYSREGTTDTQYF.

CDR3 DNA: TGTGCCAGCAGCCGGGGACAGGGTATGGATCAGCCCCAGCATTTT. Its translation: CASSRGQGMDQPQHF. V usage is TRBV7-9 and J usage is TRBJ1-5; 9 nucleotides match TRBD1. The CDR3 consists of 15 residues. In germline, CDR1 is SEHNR, CDR2 FQNEAQ (reference sequence). J lost 5 bases, V lost 5 bases, and 7 bases had no gene match.

V is TRBV5-1 and J is TRBJ2-5; TRBD1 agrees at 8 bases. This CDR3 has 14 residues. V was clipped by 4 bases and J by 5 bases; unmatched bases: 7. The V gene's germline CDR1 is SGHRS and CDR2 YFSETQ. This CDR3 reads CASSPQGARETQYF. In nucleotides, the CDR3 is TGCGCCAGCAGCCCCCAGGGGGCGCGGGAGACCCAGTACTTC.

The chain joins TRBV4-1 to TRBJ2-1, with D perhaps matching TRBD2 (5 bases). This CDR3 is 17 amino acids long. V lost 0 bases and J 2 bases, leaving 14 bases between the germline ends. Germline-derived CDR1 and CDR2 are MGHRA and YSYEKL. CDR3 bases: TGCGCCAGCAGCCAAGATCTGGGGTTGCGGGCCTACAATGAGCAGTTCTTC. Amino acids: CASSQDLGLRAYNEQFF.

V and J are TRBV7-9 and TRBJ2-1; 10 positions match TRBD2. Germline assignment: CDR1 SEHNR and CDR2 FQNEAQ (reference sequence). V gave up 3 bases and J gave up 8 bases; unmatched junction bases: 4. The CDR3 runs to 14 residues. The CDR3 loop is CASSFTSGVDEQFF. The CDR3 bases are TGTGCCAGCAGCTTTACTAGCGGGGTCGATGAGCAGTTCTTC.

The rearrangement links TRBV11-2 to TRBJ2-7; D uncertain. V lost 0 bases and J lost 5, with 5 bases in between. Germline V gene lookup returns CDR1 SGHAT and CDR2 FQNNGV. The CDR3 has 12 amino acids. CDR3 nucleotides: TGTGCCAGCAGCTTAGATCTTGACGAGCAGTACTTC. Protein: CASSLDLDEQYF.

V usage is TRBV5-1 and J usage is TRBJ2-5; 7 positions agree with TRBD2. V trimming: 8 bases; J trimming: 5 bases; junction bases outside the gene matches: 12. The CDR3 length is 14 residues. The germline CDR1 and CDR2 sequences are SGHRS and YFSETQ. CDR3 loop: CASTSGTPKETQYF. Here the CDR3 DNA reads TGCGCCAGTACGAGCGGGACCCCCAAGGAGACCCAGTACTTC.

V and J are TRBV6-4 and TRBJ2-3; D is perhaps TRBD2 (7 bases). V was clipped by 3 bases and J by 4 bases, with 11 bases between them. The length of the CDR3 is 14 residues. The germline V gene encodes CDR1 MRHNA and CDR2 SNTAGT. Here the CDR3 reads CASSEGGEADTQYF. The DNA of the CDR3 is TGTGCCAGCAGTGAAGGGGGGGAGGCAGATACGCAGTATTTT.

The V call is TRBV9, the J call TRBJ1-4, with D possibly TRBD1 on 5 matching bases. This CDR3 region has 15 residues. Germline V CDR1 and CDR2: SGDLS, YYNGEE. V was shortened by 0 bases and J by 8 bases, with 14 bases between the two germline ends. In DNA form, the CDR3 reads TGTGCCAGCAGCGTAGAAGGGAACCAGGGAGAAAAACTGTTTTTT. Translated, it gives CASSVEGNQGEKLFF.

The rearrangement links TRBV19 to TRBJ2-1; 9 nucleotides match TRBD2. Germline V lookup: CDR1 LNHDA, CDR2 SQIVND (reference sequence). Germline trimming cut 8 bases from V and 0 bases from J; bases unmatched to any gene: 11. There are 17 residues in the CDR3. CDR3 residues: CASRPSGISLSYNEQFF. CDR3 coding DNA: TGTGCCAGTCGGCCTAGCGGGATCTCTCTCTCCTACAATGAGCAGTTCTTC.

The chain joins TRBV6-5 to TRBJ2-7; no reliable D call. The germline gives CDR1 MNHEY, CDR2 SVGAGI. This CDR3 is 14 amino acids long. Deletions cut 5 bases from V and 3 bases from J, with 14 bases between. CDR3 protein: CASSAYGLGYEQYF. The CDR3 DNA sequence: TGTGCCAGCAGTGCCTATGGTCTTGGCTACGAGCAGTACTTC.

The J gene is TRBJ1-1, the V gene TRBV6-1; weak D call: TRBD1 (5 bases). The germline V and J ends were trimmed by 8 bases and 1 base, with 17 bases remaining between them. The CDR3 has 15 amino acids. Per germline, CDR1 MNHNS and CDR2 SASEGT. The CDR3 loop reads CASARQMRQNTEAFF. The CDR3 DNA follows: TGTGCCAGCGCCAGACAGATGCGACAGAACACTGAAGCTTTCTTT.

The V gene is TRBV11-3, the J gene TRBJ2-3, with D possibly being TRBD1 (5 bases). V was shortened by 3 bases and J by 0 bases, with 16 bases between the two germline ends. Germline CDR1 reads SGHNT; CDR2 reads YENEEA. The CDR3 has 17 amino acids. The CDR3 loop reads CASSFEWGQISTDTQYF. CDR3 nucleotide sequence: TGTGCCAGCAGCTTTGAGTGGGGCCAAATAAGCACAGATACGCAGTATTTT. Looking up the rest from reference TRBV11-3 and TRBJ2-3 gives the full variable domain: EAGVVQSPRYKIIEKKQPVAFWCNPISGHNTLYWYLQNLGQGPELLIRYENEEAVDDSQLPKDRFSAERLKGVDSTLKIQPAELGDSAVYLCASSFEWGQISTDTQYFGPGTRLTVL.

With respect to this clone: Other DNA sequences in this sample translate to the same CDR3. V usage is TRBV11-3 and J usage is TRBJ2-7; D is possibly TRBD2 (5 bases). The V end lost 6 bases, the J end lost 0 bases, and 15 bases lay between the germline ends. The CDR3 runs to 15 residues. CDR1 is SGHNT and CDR2 is YENEEA in the germline V gene. The CDR3 protein is CASSDRLKASYEQYF. CDR3 nucleotide sequence: TGTGCCAGCAGTGATAGACTAAAAGCCTCCTACGAGCAGTACTTC.

The chain has TRBV2 and TRBJ1-2; 8 bases match TRBD1. This CDR3 is built from 14 residues. With 6 bases clipped from V and 4 bases from J, the junction kept 7 bases outside the gene matches. The germline V gene has CDR1 SNHLY and CDR2 FYNNEI. DNA for the CDR3: TGTGCCAGCAGCGGACAGGGACCCCTCTATGGCTACACCTTC. Translating it yields CASSGQGPLYGYTF.

The chain couples TRBV7-6 to TRBJ2-1; 9 bases agree with TRBD2. The junction had 9 bases not matched to a gene; V was cut back by 1 base and J by 5 bases. The length of the CDR3 is 17 residues. Germline V lookup: CDR1 SGHVS, CDR2 FNYEAQ. This chain's CDR3 is CASSLVTGASGNNEQFF. DNA for the CDR3: TGTGCCAGCAGCTTAGTCACTGGGGCTAGCGGGAACAATGAGCAGTTCTTC. The whole variable domain, remainder taken from reference TRBV7-6 and TRBJ2-1, is GAGVSQSPRYKVTKRGQDVALRCDPISGHVSLYWYRQALGQGPEFLTYFNYEAQQDKSGLPNDRFSAERPEGSISTLTIQRTEQRDSAMYRCASSLVTGASGNNEQFFGPGTRLTVL.

This chain joins TRBV5-4 and TRBJ2-1; D may be TRBD1 (6 bases). V gave up 5 bases and J gave up 7 bases, with 16 bases separating them. This CDR3 has 14 amino acids. Germline CDR1 SGHNT, CDR2 YYREEE (reference sequence). The CDR3 sequence is CASRPQGGYNEQFF. In DNA, the CDR3 is TGTGCCAGCAGACCGCAAGGGGGATATAATGAGCAGTTCTTC. Drawing the rest from reference TRBV5-4 and TRBJ2-1, the complete variable domain is ETGVTQSPTHLIKTRGQQVTLRCSSQSGHNTVSWYQQALGQGPQFIFQYYREEENGRGNFPPRFSGLQFPNYSSELNVNALELDDSALYLCASRPQGGYNEQFFGPGTRLTVL.

The rearrangement joins TRBV11-3 to TRBJ2-3, with TRBD1 matching 7 bases. The CDR3 runs to 15 residues. The germline V gene has CDR1 SGHNT and CDR2 YENEEA. V was pared by 4 bases and J by 4 bases, with 8 bases of the junction left unmatched. The CDR3 sequence is CASSSRQGGADTQYF. The CDR3 DNA is TGTGCCAGCAGCTCTAGACAGGGCGGCGCAGATACGCAGTATTTT. Complete variable domain (other parts from reference TRBV11-3 and TRBJ2-3): EAGVVQSPRYKIIEKKQPVAFWCNPISGHNTLYWYLQNLGQGPELLIRYENEEAVDDSQLPKDRFSAERLKGVDSTLKIQPAELGDSAVYLCASSSRQGGADTQYFGPGTRLTVL.